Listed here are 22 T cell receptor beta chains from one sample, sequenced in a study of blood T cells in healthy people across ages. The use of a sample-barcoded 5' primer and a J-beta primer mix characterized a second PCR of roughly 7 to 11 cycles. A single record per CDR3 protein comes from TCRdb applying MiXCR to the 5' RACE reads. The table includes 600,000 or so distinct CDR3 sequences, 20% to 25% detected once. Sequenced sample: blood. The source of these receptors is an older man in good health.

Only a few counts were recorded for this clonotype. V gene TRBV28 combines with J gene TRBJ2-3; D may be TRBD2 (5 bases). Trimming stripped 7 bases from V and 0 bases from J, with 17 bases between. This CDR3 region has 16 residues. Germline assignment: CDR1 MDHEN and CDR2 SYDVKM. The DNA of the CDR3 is TGTGCCAGCACCCATCCCCTAGCCGACAGCACAGATACGCAGTATTTT. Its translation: CASTHPLADSTDTQYF.

This chain's CDR3 is CASSYSRGGWETQYF. The CDR3 DNA sequence: TGTGCCAGCAGTTACTCCCGGGGGGGCTGGGAGACCCAGTACTTC. The gene calls are TRBV6-6 and TRBJ2-5, with TRBD2 identical over 8 bases. CDR3 length equals 15 residues. V dropped 0 bases and J dropped 5; count of bases not matched to a gene: 5. Germline loops: CDR1 MNHNY, CDR2 SVGAGI (reference sequence).

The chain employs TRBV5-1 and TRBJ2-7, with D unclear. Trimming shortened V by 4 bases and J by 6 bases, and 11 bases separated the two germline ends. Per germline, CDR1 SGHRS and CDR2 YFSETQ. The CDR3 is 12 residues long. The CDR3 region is CASSDSQLEQYF. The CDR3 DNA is TGCGCCAGCAGCGATTCCCAGCTCGAGCAGTACTTC. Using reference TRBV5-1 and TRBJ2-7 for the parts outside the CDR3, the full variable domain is KAGVTQTPRYLIKTRGQQVTLSCSPISGHRSVSWYQQTPGQGLQFLFEYFSETQRNKGNFPGRFSGRQFSNSRSEMNVSTLELGDSALYLCASSDSQLEQYFGPGTRLTVT.

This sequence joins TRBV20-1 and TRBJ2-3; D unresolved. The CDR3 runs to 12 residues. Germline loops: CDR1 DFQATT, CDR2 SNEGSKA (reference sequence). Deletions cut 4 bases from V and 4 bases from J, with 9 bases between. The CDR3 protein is CSATLQADTQYF. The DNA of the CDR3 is TGCAGTGCTACCCTGCAGGCAGATACGCAGTATTTT.

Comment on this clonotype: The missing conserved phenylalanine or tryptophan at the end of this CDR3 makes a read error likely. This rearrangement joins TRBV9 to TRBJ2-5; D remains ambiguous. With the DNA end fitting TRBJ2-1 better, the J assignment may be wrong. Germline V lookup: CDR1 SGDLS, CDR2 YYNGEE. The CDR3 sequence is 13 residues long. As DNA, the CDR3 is TGTGCCAGCAGCGTGAGGACGAGCGATGAGCAGTTCCTC. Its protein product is CASSVRTSDEQFL.

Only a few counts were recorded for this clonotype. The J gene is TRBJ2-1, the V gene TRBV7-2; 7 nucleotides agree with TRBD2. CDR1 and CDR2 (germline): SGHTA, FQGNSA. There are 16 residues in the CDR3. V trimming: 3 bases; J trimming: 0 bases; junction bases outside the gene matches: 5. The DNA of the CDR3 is TGTGCCAGCAGCTTCGCCGGGGGGAGCTCCTACAATGAGCAGTTCTTC. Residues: CASSFAGGSSYNEQFF.

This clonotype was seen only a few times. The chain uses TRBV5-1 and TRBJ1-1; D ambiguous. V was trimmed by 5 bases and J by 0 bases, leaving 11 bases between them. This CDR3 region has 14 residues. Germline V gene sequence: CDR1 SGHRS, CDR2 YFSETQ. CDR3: CASSVTRMNTEAFF. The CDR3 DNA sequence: TGCGCCAGCAGTGTTACCAGGATGAACACTGAAGCTTTCTTT.

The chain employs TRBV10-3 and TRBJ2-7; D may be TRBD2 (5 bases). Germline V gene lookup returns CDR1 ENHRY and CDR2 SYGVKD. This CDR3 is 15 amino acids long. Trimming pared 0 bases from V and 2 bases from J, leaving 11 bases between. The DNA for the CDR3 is TGTGCCATCAGTGAGTCGTCTAGCCCCGCCTACGAGCAGTACTTC. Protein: CAISESSSPAYEQYF.

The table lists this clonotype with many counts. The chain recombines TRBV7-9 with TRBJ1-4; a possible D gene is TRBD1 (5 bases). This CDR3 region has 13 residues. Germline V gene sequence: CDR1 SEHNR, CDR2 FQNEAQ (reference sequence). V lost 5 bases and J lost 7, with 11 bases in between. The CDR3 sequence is CASSHGTGEKLFF. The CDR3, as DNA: TGTGCCAGCAGCCACGGGACGGGTGAAAAACTGTTTTTT.

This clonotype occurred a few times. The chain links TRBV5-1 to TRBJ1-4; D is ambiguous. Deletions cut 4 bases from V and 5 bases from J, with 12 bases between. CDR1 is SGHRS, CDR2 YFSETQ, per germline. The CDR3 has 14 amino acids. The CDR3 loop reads CASSESVRNEKLFF. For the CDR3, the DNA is TGCGCCAGCAGCGAGTCAGTAAGGAATGAAAAACTGTTTTTT.

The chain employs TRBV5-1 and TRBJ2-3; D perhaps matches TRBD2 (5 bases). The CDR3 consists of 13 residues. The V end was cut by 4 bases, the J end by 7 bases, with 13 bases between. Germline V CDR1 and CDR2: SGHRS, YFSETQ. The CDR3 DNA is TGCGCCAGCAGCGTACTAGGAGGCCATACGCAGTATTTT. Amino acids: CASSVLGGHTQYF.

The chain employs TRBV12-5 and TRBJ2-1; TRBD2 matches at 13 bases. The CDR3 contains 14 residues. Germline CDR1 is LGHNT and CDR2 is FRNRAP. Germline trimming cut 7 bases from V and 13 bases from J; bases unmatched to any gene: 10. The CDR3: CASDPLAGGPKQFF. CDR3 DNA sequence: TGTGCTAGTGACCCACTAGCGGGAGGGCCCAAACAGTTCTTC.

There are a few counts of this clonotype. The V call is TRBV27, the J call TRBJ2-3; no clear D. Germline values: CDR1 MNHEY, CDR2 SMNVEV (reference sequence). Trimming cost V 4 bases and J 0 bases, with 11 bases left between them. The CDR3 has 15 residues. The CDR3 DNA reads TGTGCCAGCAGTTCTCCTACCTTTAGCACAGATACGCAGTATTTT. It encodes CASSSPTFSTDTQYF.

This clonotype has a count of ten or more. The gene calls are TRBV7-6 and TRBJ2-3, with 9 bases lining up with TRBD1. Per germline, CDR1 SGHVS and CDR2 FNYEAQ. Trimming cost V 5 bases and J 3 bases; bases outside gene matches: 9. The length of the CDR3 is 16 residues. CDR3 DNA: TGTGCCAGCAGCCCTAGTAGGGACAGGGTGACAGATACGCAGTATTTT. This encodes CASSPSRDRVTDTQYF.

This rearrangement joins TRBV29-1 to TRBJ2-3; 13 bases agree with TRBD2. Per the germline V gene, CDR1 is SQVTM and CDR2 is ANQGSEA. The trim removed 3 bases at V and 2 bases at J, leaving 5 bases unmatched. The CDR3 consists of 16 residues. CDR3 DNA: TGCAGCGTTGATGGGACTAGCGGGGATCTCACAGATACGCAGTATTTT. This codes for CSVDGTSGDLTDTQYF.

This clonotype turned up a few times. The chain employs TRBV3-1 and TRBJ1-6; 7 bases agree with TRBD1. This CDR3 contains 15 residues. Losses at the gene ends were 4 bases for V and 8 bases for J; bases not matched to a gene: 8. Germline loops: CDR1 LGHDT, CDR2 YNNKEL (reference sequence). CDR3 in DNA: TGTGCCAGCAGCCTTATCCCAGGGGGTGATTCACCCCTCCACTTT. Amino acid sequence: CASSLIPGGDSPLHF.

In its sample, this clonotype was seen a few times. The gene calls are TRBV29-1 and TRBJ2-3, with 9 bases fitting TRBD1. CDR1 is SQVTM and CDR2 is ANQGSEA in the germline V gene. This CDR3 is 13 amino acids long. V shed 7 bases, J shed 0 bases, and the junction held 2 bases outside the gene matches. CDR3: CSAGTGSTDTQYF. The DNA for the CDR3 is TGCAGCGCCGGGACAGGGAGCACAGATACGCAGTATTTT.

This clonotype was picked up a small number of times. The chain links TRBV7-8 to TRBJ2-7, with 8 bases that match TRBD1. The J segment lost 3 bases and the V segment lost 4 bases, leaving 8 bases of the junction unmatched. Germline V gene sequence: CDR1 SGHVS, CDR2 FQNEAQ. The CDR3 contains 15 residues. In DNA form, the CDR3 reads TGTGCCAGCAGCTCGACAGGGGCAGATCTCTACGAGCAGTACTTC. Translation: CASSSTGADLYEQYF.

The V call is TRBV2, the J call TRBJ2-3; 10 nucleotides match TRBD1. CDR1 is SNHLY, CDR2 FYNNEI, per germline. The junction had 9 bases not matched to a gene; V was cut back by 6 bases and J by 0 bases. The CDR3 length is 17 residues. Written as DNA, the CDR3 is TGTGCCAGCAGGTTGGGACAGGGGATAATTAGCACAGATACGCAGTATTTT. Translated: CASRLGQGIISTDTQYF.

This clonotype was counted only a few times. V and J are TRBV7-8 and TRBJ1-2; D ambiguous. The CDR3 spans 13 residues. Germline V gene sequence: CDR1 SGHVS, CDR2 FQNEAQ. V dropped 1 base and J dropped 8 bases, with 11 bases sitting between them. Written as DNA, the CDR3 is TGTGCCAGCAGCTTAGACTGGAAAATAGGCTACACCTTC. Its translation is CASSLDWKIGYTF.

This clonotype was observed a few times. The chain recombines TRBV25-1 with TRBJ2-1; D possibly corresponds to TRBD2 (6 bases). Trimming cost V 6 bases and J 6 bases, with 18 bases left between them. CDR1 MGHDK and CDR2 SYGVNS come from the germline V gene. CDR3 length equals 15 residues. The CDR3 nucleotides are TGTGCCAGCAGGGGCCCCCTCGGGAGTATCAATGAGCAGTTCTTC. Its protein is CASRGPLGSINEQFF.

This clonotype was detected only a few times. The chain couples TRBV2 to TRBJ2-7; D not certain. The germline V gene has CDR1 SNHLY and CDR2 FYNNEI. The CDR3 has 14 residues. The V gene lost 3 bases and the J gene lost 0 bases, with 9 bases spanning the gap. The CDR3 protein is CASSEWIPSYEQYF. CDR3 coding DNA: TGTGCCAGCAGTGAGTGGATCCCCTCCTACGAGCAGTACTTC.